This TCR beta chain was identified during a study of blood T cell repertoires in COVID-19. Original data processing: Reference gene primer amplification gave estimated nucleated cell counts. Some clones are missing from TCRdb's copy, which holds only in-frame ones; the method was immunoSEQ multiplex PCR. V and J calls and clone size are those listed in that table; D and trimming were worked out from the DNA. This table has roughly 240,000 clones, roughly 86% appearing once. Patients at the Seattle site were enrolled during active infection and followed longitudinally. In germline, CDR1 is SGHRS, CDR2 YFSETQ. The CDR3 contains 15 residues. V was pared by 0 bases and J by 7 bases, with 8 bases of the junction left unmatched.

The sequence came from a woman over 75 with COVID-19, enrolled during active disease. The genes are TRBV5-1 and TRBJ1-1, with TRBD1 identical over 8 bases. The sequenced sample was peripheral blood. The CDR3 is CASSLEDRAELEAFF. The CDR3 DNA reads TGCGCCAGCAGCTTGGAGGACAGGGCAGAGCTTGAAGCTTTCTTT.